The clone carrying this T cell receptor (beta chain) was seen at least ten times. What it binds is not known. This sample was taken from a study of T cell repertoires in cytomegalovirus infection. Points from the study as a whole: People with CMV and the relevant HLA were identified by cumulative public TCR beta family frequency.

TCRdb fed the reads into MiXCR, producing one record per CDR3 protein. In the table there are roughly 240,000 distinct CDR3 sequences, 6% to 8% of which are singletons. This TCR derives from a human donor in good health (CMV status not recorded). Some clones in this sample may be carry-over from other donors' samples. Sequenced sample: PBMCs.

The CDR3 here is CASTRGRTGELFF. The CDR3 DNA sequence: TGTGCCAGCACGAGGGGGCGAACCGGGGAGCTGTTTTTT. The chain recombines TRBV6-1 with TRBJ2-2; 7 nucleotides align to TRBD1. V trimming: 7 bases; J trimming: 5 bases; junction bases outside the gene matches: 4. Germline V gene lookup returns CDR1 MNHNS and CDR2 SASEGT. This CDR3 is built from 13 residues.